This TCR beta chain stems from a study of CD8 T cells in ankylosing spondylitis (dated by TCRdb to 2016 to 2017). Looking at the study overall: T cell receptor beta repertoires were profiled in healthy donors and ankylosing spondylitis patients so that disease-linked TCR variants could be found. The whole study cohort included about a hundred healthy donors and over 20 ankylosing spondylitis patients. Peripheral blood was sampled, and synovial fluid was additionally collected from ankylosing spondylitis patients.

Regarding this clonotype: What antigen it recognizes has not been identified. No base-level quality is on record; no much larger clone is a single base apart.

From cysteine to phenylalanine, the CDR3 is 15 amino acids long. CDR3 DNA only is kept here, 45 bases in frame from base 1. CDR1 SGHRS and CDR2 YFSETQ were looked up in the germline V gene. Germline trimming amounts to 3 bases on V and 3 bases on J, with 6 as the count of junction bases outside the gene matches. The full study reports these points: A CD8+ phenotype was shown by the disease-linked clones, which were found at relatively low frequencies in peripheral blood. Some of the motif variants had been reported before in the synovial fluid and blood of reactive arthritis patients, a finding that suggests common disease-initiation mechanisms. Blood from ankylosing spondylitis patients appeared to be characterized by a TCR beta motif made up of under ten highly homologous amino acid variants. The disease-linked clones were reported as significantly enriched in matched synovial fluid samples from ankylosing spondylitis patients.

For sequencing, an Illumina HiSeq 2500 was employed. Quantitative 5'-RACE with molecular barcodes was used to prepare TCR beta libraries. On the authors' methods: Disease-linked TCR variants were identified with a new computational method built on a probabilistic model of VDJ rearrangement. In-frame beta chains were kept once TCRdb had trimmed the public reads at Q25 with fastp and called clones with MiXCR. Rows are unified per CDR3 protein, each entry keeping the most common DNA and genes. It is TCRdb's table, rather than the study itself, that gives the V and J calls and clone size. The sample table holds some 250,000 distinct CDR3 sequences, of which roughly a quarter were seen once. The ten largest account for 0.5% to 0.65% of the sample.

The source material was blood, either unsorted or a sorted T cell fraction (not recorded which). The clonotype comes from a male donor with ankylosing spondylitis or in good health (not recorded which). Recombination connected TRBV5-1 to TRBJ2-7, and 10 junctional nucleotides match TRBD1. The encoded CDR3 is CASSWEWDRGYEQYF. The DNA sequence is TGCGCCAGCAGCTGGGAATGGGACAGGGGCTACGAGCAGTACTTC.